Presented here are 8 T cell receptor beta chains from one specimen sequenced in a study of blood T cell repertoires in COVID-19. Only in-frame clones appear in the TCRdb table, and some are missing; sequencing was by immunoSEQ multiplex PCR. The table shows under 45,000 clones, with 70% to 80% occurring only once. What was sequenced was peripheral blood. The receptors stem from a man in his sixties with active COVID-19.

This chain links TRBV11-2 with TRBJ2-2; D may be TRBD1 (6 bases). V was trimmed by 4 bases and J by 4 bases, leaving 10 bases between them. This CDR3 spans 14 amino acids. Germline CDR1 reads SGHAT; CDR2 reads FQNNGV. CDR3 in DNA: TGTGCCAGCAGCTCCCTGACAGGCACCGGGGAGCTGTTTTTT. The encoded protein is CASSSLTGTGELFF.

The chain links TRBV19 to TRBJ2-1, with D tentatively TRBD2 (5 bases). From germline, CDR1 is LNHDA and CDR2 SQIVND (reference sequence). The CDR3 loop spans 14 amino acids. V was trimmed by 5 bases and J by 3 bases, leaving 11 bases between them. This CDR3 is CASSGWGDYNEQFF. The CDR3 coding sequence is TGTGCCAGTAGTGGGTGGGGAGACTACAATGAGCAGTTCTTC.

CDR3 nucleotide sequence: TGTGCCAGCAGCAAAAGACAGGACCCTTATAGCAATCAGCCCCAGCATTTT. Protein product: CASSKRQDPYSNQPQHF. V and J are TRBV21-1 and TRBJ1-5; no DNA check was done on the table's D call, TRBD1. TRBV21-1 is deemed a pseudogene. The CDR3 runs 17 residues.

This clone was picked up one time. CDR3 sequence (DNA): TGTGCCAGCACCGCGGACTTTGGCGGGGAGCTGTTTTTT. It encodes CASTADFGGELFF. The V call is TRBV2, the J call TRBJ2-2; perhaps TRBD2 as D (5 bases). This CDR3 is built from 13 residues. Per germline, CDR1 SNHLY and CDR2 FYNNEI. Trimming stripped 7 bases from V and 7 bases from J, with 13 bases between.

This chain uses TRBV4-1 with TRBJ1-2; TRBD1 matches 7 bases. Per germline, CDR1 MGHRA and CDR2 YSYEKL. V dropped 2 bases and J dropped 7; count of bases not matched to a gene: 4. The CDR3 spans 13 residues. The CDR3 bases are TGCGCCAGCAGCCAAACAGGGGTTGGTGGCTACACCTTC. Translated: CASSQTGVGGYTF.

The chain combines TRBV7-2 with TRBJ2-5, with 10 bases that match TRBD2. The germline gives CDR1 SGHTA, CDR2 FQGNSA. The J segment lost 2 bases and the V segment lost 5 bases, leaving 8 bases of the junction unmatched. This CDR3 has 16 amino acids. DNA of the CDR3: TGTGCCAGCAGCATGGGACTAGCGCGAGCACAAGAGACCCAGTACTTC. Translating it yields CASSMGLARAQETQYF.

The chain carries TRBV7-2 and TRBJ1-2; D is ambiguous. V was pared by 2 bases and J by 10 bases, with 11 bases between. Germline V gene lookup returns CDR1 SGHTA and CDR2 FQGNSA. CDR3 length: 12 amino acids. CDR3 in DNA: TGTGCCAGCAGCTTATTCCGGGGAGACTACACCTTC. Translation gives CASSLFRGDYTF. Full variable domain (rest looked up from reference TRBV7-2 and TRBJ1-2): GAGVSQSPSNKVTEKGKDVELRCDPISGHTALYWYRQSLGQGLEFLIYFQGNSAPDKSGLPSDRFSAERTGGSVSTLTIQRTQQEDSAVYLCASSLFRGDYTFGSGTRLTVV.

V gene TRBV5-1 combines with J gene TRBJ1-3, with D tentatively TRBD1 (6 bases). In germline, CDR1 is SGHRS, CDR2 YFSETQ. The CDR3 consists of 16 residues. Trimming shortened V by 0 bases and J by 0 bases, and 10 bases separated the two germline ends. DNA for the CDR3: TGCGCCAGCAGCTTGGGGGGGCAGGTCTCTGGAAACACCATATATTTT. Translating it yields CASSLGGQVSGNTIYF.